This T cell receptor (beta chain) emerged from a study of blood T cell repertoires in COVID-19. In the study overall: COVID-19 samples collected from the United States, Italy and Spain covered acute and convalescent phases. PBMCs, B-cell-depleted T cells, or T cells were the source of the cDNA or gDNA that made up the material.

CDR3 length: 13 residues. Trimming removed 5 bases from V and 6 bases from J; junction bases left unmatched: 5. Germline V gene data show CDR1 as SEHNR and CDR2 as FQNEAQ (reference sequence). Under the authors' procedure: Reference gene primer amplification gave nucleated cell count estimates. Libraries were prepared by immunoSEQ multiplex PCR; TCRdb keeps only in-frame clonotypes and omits some of them. D and trimming were read from the DNA, whereas the V and J calls and clone size are those reported in that table. The sample records under 300,000 clones, around four fifths being singletons. V gene TRBV7-9 combines with J gene TRBJ2-7; the match to TRBD1 covers 9 bases. This receptor was taken from a middle-aged man with acute or convalescent COVID-19. The specimen sequenced was peripheral blood. DNA of the CDR3: TGTGCCAGCAGCCGCCGGGACAGGGCCGAGCAGTACTTC. Translated, it gives CASSRRDRAEQYF.